This T cell receptor (beta chain) was profiled in a study of neurological immune-mediated disorders. Findings and limits, study-wide: HTLV-1-associated myelopathy had the most TCR clonal expansion, while multiple sclerosis had the least, a level that fell below healthy controls.

Template-switch 5'RACE cDNA synthesis added a 10-nucleotide unique molecular identifier. From the 5' RACE reads, TCRdb called clonotypes with MiXCR, one entry per CDR3 protein. The sample yields roughly 60,000 distinct CDR3 sequences, roughly 11% seen once. This clonotype was counted many times. Its specificity is unknown. In Maryland, USA, blood bank volunteers were the healthy controls. 2 million unsorted PBMCs were stored in RNAlater at -80 °C before RNA extraction. Looked up from germline, CDR1 is SGHRS and CDR2 is YFSETQ. There are 14 residues in the CDR3. Trimming at V came to 4 bases and at J to 5 bases, leaving 3 bases not matched to a gene.

The clonotype was recovered from a man aged 60 to 75 in good health. V is TRBV5-1 and J is TRBJ1-5; 10 nucleotides agree with TRBD1. Sequencing was carried out using PBMCs. CDR3 DNA: TGCGCCAGCAGCCCCGGGACAGGGGATCAGCCCCAGCATTTT. Translating gives CASSPGTGDQPQHF. The full variable domain, its missing parts supplied by reference TRBV5-1 and TRBJ1-5, is KAGVTQTPRYLIKTRGQQVTLSCSPISGHRSVSWYQQTPGQGLQFLFEYFSETQRNKGNFPGRFSGRQFSNSRSEMNVSTLELGDSALYLCASSPGTGDQPQHFGDGTRLSIL.